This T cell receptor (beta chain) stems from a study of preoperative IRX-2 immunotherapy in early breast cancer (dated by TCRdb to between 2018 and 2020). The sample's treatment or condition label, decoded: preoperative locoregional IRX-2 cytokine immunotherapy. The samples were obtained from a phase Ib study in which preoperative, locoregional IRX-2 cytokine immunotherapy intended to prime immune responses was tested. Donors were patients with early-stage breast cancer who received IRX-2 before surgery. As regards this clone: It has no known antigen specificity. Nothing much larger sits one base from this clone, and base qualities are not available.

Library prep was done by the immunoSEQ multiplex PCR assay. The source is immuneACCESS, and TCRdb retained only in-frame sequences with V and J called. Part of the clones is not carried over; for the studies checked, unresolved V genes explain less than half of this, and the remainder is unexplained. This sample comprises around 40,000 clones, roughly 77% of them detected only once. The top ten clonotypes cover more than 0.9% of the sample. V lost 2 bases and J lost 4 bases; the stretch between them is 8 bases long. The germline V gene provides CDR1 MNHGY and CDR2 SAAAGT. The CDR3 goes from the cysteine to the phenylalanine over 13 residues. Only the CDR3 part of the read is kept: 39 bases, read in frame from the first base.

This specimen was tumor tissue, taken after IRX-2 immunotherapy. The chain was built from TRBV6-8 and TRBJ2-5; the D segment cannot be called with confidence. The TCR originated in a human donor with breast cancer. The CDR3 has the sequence CASSYGSPETQYF. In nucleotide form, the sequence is TGTGCCAGCAGTTACGGTAGCCCAGAGACCCAGTACTTC.